The TCR beta chain described here comes from a study of T cell responses to AZD1222 COVID-19 vaccine. Germline loops: CDR1 SGHNT, CDR2 YYREEE (reference sequence). CDR3 size: 12 residues. V was clipped by 2 bases and J by 5 bases, with 5 bases between them. TCRdb keeps only in-frame clones here, not all; method: immunoSEQ multiplex PCR. The sample lists tens of thousands of clones, roughly 89% occurring once. Notes on the study in general: Females made up more of the donors, who were largely white British, and clonal diversity may have come out too low. Only a handful of AZD1222 recipients were seropositive at baseline.

Notes on this clone: Its target is unknown.

V and J are TRBV5-4 and TRBJ2-1, with D unclear. The sample consisted of peripheral blood, taken 28 days after the second AZD1222 dose. The clonotype originates from an adult who received the AZD1222 COVID-19 vaccine. The CDR3 is CASSFGNNEQFF. CDR3 DNA: TGTGCCAGCAGCTTTGGGAACAATGAGCAGTTCTTC.